Below, 21 T cell receptor beta chains from the same sample are listed, as sequenced in a study of radiation and T cells in renal cell carcinoma. Sequenced by immunoSEQ multiplex PCR; TCRdb stores in-frame clones only, minus some. Of about 59,000 clones in the sample, 65% to 85% were seen once. Time point indicated: baseline pretreatment blood. The treatment is: 15 Gy SBRT to primary tumor, nephrectomy 4 weeks later. The material sequenced was blood, taken from a patient whose treatment included radiotherapy and nephrectomy. These receptors were collected from a man in his sixties with renal cell carcinoma.

This clone has more than one count but fewer than ten. CDR3: CASSFGRGTTNTEAFF. The DNA for the CDR3 is TGCGCCAGCAGCTTTGGGAGAGGGACTACGAACACTGAAGCTTTCTTT. The rearrangement links TRBV5-1 to TRBJ1-1, with a tentative D call TRBD1 (5 bases). Deletions cut 2 bases from V and 1 base from J, with 15 bases between. The germline gives CDR1 SGHRS, CDR2 YFSETQ. The CDR3 is 16 residues long.

This rearrangement joins TRBV15 to TRBJ1-5; unclear D gene. Germline-derived CDR1 and CDR2 are LNHNV and YYDKDF (reference sequence). V gave up 3 bases and J gave up 8 bases, with 26 bases separating them. The CDR3 has 18 amino acids. The CDR3 spells CATSRFWLGSPEGEPQHF. As DNA, the CDR3 is TGTGCCACCAGCAGGTTTTGGCTAGGAAGTCCGGAGGGTGAGCCCCAGCATTTT.

V is TRBV5-1 and J is TRBJ1-2; TRBD1 is a possible D gene (5 bases). The CDR3 sequence is 14 residues long. Germline V gives CDR1 SGHRS, CDR2 YFSETQ. Trimming removed 1 base at V and 7 bases at J, with 14 bases between. The CDR3 coding sequence is TGCGCCAGCAGCTTGAGAGGGACGTTCGGTGGCTACACCTTC. It specifies CASSLRGTFGGYTF.

This clone was detected only a few times. V is TRBV19 and J is TRBJ1-1; D is perhaps TRBD1 (5 bases). Germline CDR1 is LNHDA and CDR2 is SQIVND (reference sequence). This CDR3 region has 15 residues. V lost 5 bases, J lost 5 bases, and 18 bases lay in between. Here the CDR3 reads CASSLGLLEFTEAFF. The DNA of the CDR3 is TGTGCCAGTAGTCTGGGGCTCCTGGAATTTACTGAAGCTTTCTTT. Variable domain in full (rest from reference TRBV19 and TRBJ1-1): DGGITQSPKYLFRKEGQNVTLSCEQNLNHDAMYWYRQDPGQGLRLIYYSQIVNDFQKGDIAEGYSVSREKKESFPLTVTSAQKNPTAFYLCASSLGLLEFTEAFFGQGTRLTVV.

The rearrangement uses TRBV19 and TRBJ1-2; TRBD1 is a possible D gene (5 bases). Trimming shortened V by 6 bases and J by 4 bases, and 12 bases separated the two germline ends. The CDR3 runs to 13 residues. Germline V gene lookup returns CDR1 LNHDA and CDR2 SQIVND (reference sequence). The chain's CDR3 is CASRRDRVYGYTF. The CDR3 region has the DNA TGTGCCAGTAGACGTGACAGAGTCTATGGCTACACCTTC.

The chain carries TRBV4-1 and TRBJ2-5; the D gene is possibly TRBD2 (6 bases). Germline loops: CDR1 MGHRA, CDR2 YSYEKL. This CDR3 has 16 amino acids. V gave up 0 bases and J gave up 5 bases, with 16 bases separating them. CDR3 loop: CASSQDGLNSLETQYF. The CDR3 DNA reads TGCGCCAGCAGCCAAGATGGACTAAATTCCCTGGAGACCCAGTACTTC.

The chain combines TRBV7-8 with TRBJ1-6, with 8 bases identical to TRBD1. Germline lookup yields CDR1 SGHVS and CDR2 FQNEAQ. This CDR3 has 15 amino acids. V lost 5 bases and J lost 5; bases outside the gene matches: 5. The CDR3 sequence: CASSPQGVDNSPLHF. In nucleotides, the CDR3 is TGTGCCAGCAGCCCACAGGGGGTTGATAATTCACCCCTCCACTTT.

The sample holds one count of this clone. The chain combines TRBV5-1 with TRBJ1-1; D unclear. Germline V gene lookup returns CDR1 SGHRS and CDR2 YFSETQ. Deletions cut 5 bases from V and 0 bases from J, with 8 bases between. This CDR3 comprises 13 residues. The CDR3 protein is CASSEVLNTEAFF. CDR3 sequence (DNA): TGCGCCAGCAGTGAGGTCTTGAACACTGAAGCTTTCTTT.

This clone was detected a few times. The chain joins TRBV6-5 to TRBJ2-7, with TRBD2 matching over 8 bases. The V gene's germline CDR1 is MNHEY and CDR2 SVGAGI. J lost 1 base, V lost 5 bases, and 7 bases had no gene match. The length of the CDR3 is 15 residues. The CDR3 sequence: CASSIGTRGSYEQYF. DNA of the CDR3: TGTGCCAGCAGTATTGGGACTAGGGGATCCTACGAGCAGTACTTC.

In its sample, this clone was seen a few times. The chain uses TRBV5-6 and TRBJ1-5; D might be TRBD1 (5 bases). Germline V gene data show CDR1 as SGHDT and CDR2 as YYEEEE. CDR3 length equals 16 residues. V shed 3 bases and J shed 0 bases, with 13 bases lying between them. CDR3 DNA sequence: TGTGCCAGCAGCTCCCTTTTACAGGATAGCAATCAGCCCCAGCATTTT. Its protein product is CASSSLLQDSNQPQHF.

The V and J genes are TRBV6-6 and TRBJ1-4; TRBD1 agrees at 8 bases. The CDR3 extends over 13 amino acids. J lost 5 bases, V lost 10 bases, and 6 bases had no gene match. The germline V gene has CDR1 MNHNY and CDR2 SVGAGI (reference sequence). CDR3 sequence: CAIGDRQNEKLFF. The CDR3 bases are TGTGCCATCGGGGACAGGCAAAATGAAAAACTGTTTTTT.

This sequence joins TRBV7-6 and TRBJ1-6, with a tentative D call TRBD1 (6 bases). The CDR3 consists of 18 residues. Trimming took off 5 bases at V and 8 bases at J, with 25 bases between the two ends. Germline CDR1 SGHVS, CDR2 FNYEAQ. CDR3 loop: CASSTWPRGGTIDSPLHF. Written as DNA, the CDR3 is TGTGCCAGCAGCACCTGGCCTCGGGGGGGCACGATTGATTCACCCCTCCACTTT.

The chain is built from TRBV30 and TRBJ2-2; unclear D gene. With 0 bases removed from V and 11 bases from J, the gap between germline ends came to 10 bases. Germline V gene sequence: CDR1 GTSNPN, CDR2 SVGIG (reference sequence). The CDR3 sequence is 12 residues long. The CDR3 loop is CAWSVRVLELFF. Here the CDR3 DNA reads TGTGCCTGGAGTGTCCGGGTGCTAGAGCTGTTTTTT.

This clone was recorded only once. The chain combines TRBV6-5 with TRBJ2-7; D gene ambiguous. CDR3 length: 12 residues. The V end lost 6 bases, the J end lost 4 bases, and 10 bases lay between the germline ends. Germline V gene lookup returns CDR1 MNHEY and CDR2 SVGAGI. The CDR3 DNA follows: TGTGCCAGCAGGCGTTTAGGTTACGAGCAGTACTTC. Translating it yields CASRRLGYEQYF.

The chain has TRBV5-1 and TRBJ1-2; D gene ambiguous. The CDR3 contains 12 residues. Germline CDR1 and CDR2: SGHRS and YFSETQ. The ends were cut back, 0 bases at V and 8 bases at J, with 8 bases in the middle. CDR3 sequence: CASSLAAEGYTF. The CDR3 DNA reads as TGCGCCAGCAGCTTGGCGGCTGAGGGCTACACCTTC.

The table lists this clone with a few counts. The chain uses TRBV10-1 and TRBJ2-7; no clear D. This CDR3 is 11 amino acids long. V gave up 4 bases and J gave up 6 bases, with 7 bases separating them. Germline V gene lookup returns CDR1 WNHNN and CDR2 SYGVQD (reference sequence). CDR3 protein: CASSGNSEQYF. The CDR3 nucleotides are TGCGCCAGCAGTGGGAACAGCGAGCAGTACTTC.

The chain links TRBV10-1 to TRBJ2-1, with 10 positions matching TRBD1. Germline CDR1 is WNHNN and CDR2 is SYGVQD (reference sequence). The CDR3 is 16 residues long. J gave up 2 bases and V 3 bases, and 4 bases lay outside the gene matches. CDR3 nucleotide sequence: TGCGCCAGCAGTGAAAGAGGGACAGGGGCCTACAATGAGCAGTTCTTC. This codes for CASSERGTGAYNEQFF.

J is TRBJ2-5 and V is TRBV19; D might be TRBD2 (6 bases). The CDR3 is 14 amino acids. CDR1 is LNHDA, CDR2 SQIVND, per germline (reference sequence). Trimming removed 5 bases at V and 3 bases at J, with 13 bases between. The CDR3 spells CASSRRGEEETQYF. CDR3 DNA: TGTGCCAGTAGTCGGCGGGGTGAAGAAGAGACCCAGTACTTC.

The V gene is TRBV7-2, the J gene TRBJ2-7; no definite D call. The CDR3 consists of 14 residues. V lost 5 bases and J 0 bases, leaving 11 bases between the germline ends. CDR1 is SGHTA and CDR2 is FQGNSA in the germline V gene. DNA of the CDR3: TGTGCCAGCAGCCCCCAAACATCCTCCTACGAGCAGTACTTC. Encoded protein: CASSPQTSSYEQYF.

Here the CDR3 reads CASSYSPTGTGNTIYF. The CDR3 DNA reads as TGTGCCAGCAGTTACTCTCCTACAGGGACAGGAAACACCATATATTTT. The chain couples TRBV6-5 to TRBJ1-3, with D perhaps TRBD1 (6 bases). CDR3 size: 16 residues. CDR1 and CDR2 from the germline V gene are MNHEY and SVGAGI. V lost 0 bases to trimming and J lost 4 bases, with 13 bases between them.

J is TRBJ2-2 and V is TRBV29-1; TRBD2 might be the D (5 bases). CDR3 length: 13 amino acids. V lost 6 bases and J 1 base, leaving 9 bases between the germline ends. CDR1 is SQVTM and CDR2 is ANQGSEA in the germline V gene. The CDR3: CSVREENTGELFF. CDR3 nucleotides: TGCAGCGTCCGGGAAGAGAACACCGGGGAGCTGTTTTTT.